This T cell receptor delta chain was documented in a study of gamma-delta T cells after stem cell transplantation. The CDR3 loop spans 15 amino acids. Trimming removed 3 bases from V and 5 bases from J; junction bases left unmatched: 0. Looked up from germline, CDR1 is GEAIGNYY and CDR2 is EKD. TCRdb reanalyzed the RT-PCR reads using CATT. Among thousands of delta-chain clones, 9.5% to 10% were seen once, and the ten largest hold approximately 13%. Sample: gamma-delta T cells. The J gene is TRDJ3, the V gene TRDV2; 10 bases line up with TRDD3. The receptor comes from a human donor. It is not recorded whose cells these are; they may come from a transplant donor. The CDR3 loop reads CACDWGIRDTRQMFF. In DNA, the CDR3 is TGTGCCTGTGACTGGGGGATACGGGACACCCGACAGATGTTTTTC.